One sample yielded the 11 T cell receptor beta chains listed below, sequenced in a study of blood T cell repertoires in COVID-19. The protocol was immunoSEQ multiplex PCR, while the TCRdb copy is restricted to in-frame clones and leaves out a portion. The repertoire consists of about 270,000 clones, with approximately 86% occurring once and the leading ten covering less than 15%. The sequencing input was peripheral blood. The receptors were sampled from a woman in her 70s with COVID-19, enrolled during active disease.

J is TRBJ2-3 and V is TRBV12-3 or TRBV12-4, with D perhaps TRBD2 (5 bases). Between the trimmed V and J ends, which lost 6 bases and 4 bases, there was a span of 8 bases. The CDR3 is made up of 12 amino acids. This chain's CDR3 is CASRDWADTQYF. CDR3 sequence (DNA): TGTGCCAGCAGGGACTGGGCAGATACGCAGTATTTT.

The rearrangement links TRBV28 to TRBJ2-7; TRBD2 is a possible D gene (5 bases). The CDR3 sequence is 13 residues long. CDR1 MDHEN and CDR2 SYDVKM come from the germline V gene. Trimming shortened V by 6 bases and J by 1 base, and 10 bases separated the two germline ends. The CDR3 DNA reads TGTGCCAGCAGCCCGGGATCATCCTACGAGCAGTACTTC. Amino acid sequence: CASSPGSSYEQYF.

The rearrangement joins TRBV9 to TRBJ2-7; 8 bases map to TRBD1. The ends lost 4 bases at V and 4 bases at J; junction bases unmatched: 7. This CDR3 contains 14 residues. CDR1 and CDR2 from the germline V gene are SGDLS and YYNGEE. CDR3 loop: CASSPTDRGYEQYF. For the CDR3, the DNA is TGTGCCAGCAGCCCTACCGACAGGGGTTACGAGCAGTACTTC.

The chain uses TRBV18 and TRBJ2-2, with D unclear. Germline CDR1 is KGHSH and CDR2 is LQKENI. Trimming cost V 3 bases and J 11 bases, with 13 bases left between them. The CDR3 length is 13 residues. The CDR3, as DNA: TGTGCCAGCTCACCCGGCGAGTTACTAGAGCTGTTTTTT. This sequence encodes CASSPGELLELFF.

The chain joins TRBV5-1 to TRBJ2-5; D is perhaps TRBD2 (6 bases). Trimming pared 0 bases from V and 2 bases from J, leaving 14 bases between. Germline V gene lookup returns CDR1 SGHRS and CDR2 YFSETQ. The CDR3 contains 16 residues. CDR3 loop: CASSLAGTSLQETQYF. CDR3 in DNA: TGCGCCAGCAGCTTGGCCGGAACTAGCCTGCAAGAGACCCAGTACTTC. Complete variable domain (other parts from reference TRBV5-1 and TRBJ2-5): KAGVTQTPRYLIKTRGQQVTLSCSPISGHRSVSWYQQTPGQGLQFLFEYFSETQRNKGNFPGRFSGRQFSNSRSEMNVSTLELGDSALYLCASSLAGTSLQETQYFGPGTRLLVL.

This chain links TRBV19 with TRBJ1-1; D may be TRBD1 (5 bases). Trimming removed 7 bases from V and 4 bases from J, with 22 bases in between. There are 16 residues in the CDR3. Per the germline V gene, CDR1 is LNHDA and CDR2 is SQIVND (reference sequence). CDR3 DNA sequence: TGTGCCAGTATCCGAAGGGGCCCCCTTCGAGGCACTGAAGCTTTCTTT. As protein: CASIRRGPLRGTEAFF.

J is TRBJ2-5 and V is TRBV30, with unresolved D. This CDR3 is 12 amino acids long. Trimming removed 0 bases from V and 3 bases from J, with 5 bases in between. Germline CDR1 reads GTSNPN; CDR2 reads SVGIG (reference sequence). The chain's CDR3 is CAWSVRKETQYF. The CDR3 bases are TGTGCCTGGAGTGTCAGAAAAGAGACCCAGTACTTC.

The rearrangement links TRBV27 to TRBJ2-7; 8 bases line up with TRBD1. The CDR3 contains 14 residues. Germline trimming cut 6 bases from V and 3 bases from J; bases unmatched to any gene: 7. Germline CDR1 MNHEY, CDR2 SMNVEV (reference sequence). The CDR3 sequence: CASSQQGDFYEQYF. CDR3 nucleotides: TGTGCCAGCAGCCAACAGGGGGACTTCTACGAGCAGTACTTC.

The chain uses TRBV5-1 and TRBJ1-5, with D possibly matching TRBD1 (5 bases). Trimming shortened V by 4 bases and J by 10 bases, and 18 bases separated the two germline ends. This CDR3 contains 14 residues. Germline V gene sequence: CDR1 SGHRS, CDR2 YFSETQ. CDR3 nucleotides: TGCGCCAGCAGCATGGAGGCAGGGATTCTACCCCAGCATTTT. It codes for CASSMEAGILPQHF.

The V gene is TRBV5-3, the J gene TRBJ1-6; the D is unclear. TRBV5-3 is known as an ORF, though its function is uncertain. The CDR3 has 16 residues. Trimming stripped 2 bases from V and 6 bases from J, with 15 bases between. This chain's CDR3 is CARSFIDTTSNSPLHF. The CDR3 bases are TGTGCCAGAAGCTTTATAGACACAACCTCTAATTCACCCCTCCACTTT.

This sequence joins TRBV3-1 (or the pseudogene TRBV3-2) and TRBJ1-2; D is ambiguous. CDR3 length: 13 amino acids. CDR1 is LGHDT, CDR2 YNNKEL, per germline (reference sequence). V lost 1 base to trimming and J lost 10 bases, with 13 bases between them. The CDR3 region has the DNA TGTGCCAGCAGCCAAGTGATCGGGGTAGACTACACCTTC. Translated, it gives CASSQVIGVDYTF.